Listed below are T cell receptor beta chains from one sample, sequenced in a study of breast tumors, draining lymph nodes, adjacent tissues. TCRdb reprocessed the multiplex PCR reads via MiXCR and lists one record per CDR3 protein. Among around 190,000 distinct CDR3 sequences listed, approximately 30% were seen once. Sequencing was carried out using axillary lymph node tissue. The receptors were gathered from a female donor with breast cancer. Some clones in this sample may be carry-over from other donors' samples. Each CDR3 is given with its conserved first and last residue. D genes are given only for firm matches. Clone size is shown for a subset of rows, as once, few, many or a class of expanded clone.

clone size,V gene,D gene,J gene,CDR3 protein,CDR3 DNA
many,TRBV6-6,TRBD1,TRBJ1-2,CASRFDRVEAGYTF,TGTGCCAGCAGATTCGACAGGGTTGAGGCTGGCTACACCTTC
many,TRBV10-1,.,TRBJ1-6,CASSLDRQGSPLHF,TGCGCCAGCAGTCTGGACCGCCAGGGATCACCCCTCCACTTT
.,TRBV19,.,TRBJ1-1,CASSRSGWDTEAFF,TGTGCCAGTAGCCGGTCCGGCTGGGACACTGAAGCTTTCTTT
few,TRBV6-2/TRBV6-3,TRBD1,TRBJ1-2,CASRDGQANYGYTF,TGTGCCAGCAGGGACGGACAGGCGAACTATGGCTACACCTTC
many,TRBV2,.,TRBJ2-7,CASHTPLEYYEQYF,TGTGCCAGCCACACCCCCTTGGAATACTACGAGCAGTACTTC
.,TRBV7-9,.,TRBJ2-5,CASSLNPRGRGSEPQYF,TGTGCCAGCAGCTTAAACCCCCGGGGAAGAGGTTCGGAGCCCCAGTACTTC
few,TRBV7-9,TRBD1,TRBJ2-3,CASSIRQGSQYF,TGTGCCAGCAGCATCCGACAGGGATCGCAGTATTTT
many,TRBV7-8,.,TRBJ2-7,CASSRWQGVSYEQYF,TGTGCCAGCAGCCGGTGGCAGGGTGTCTCCTACGAGCAGTACTTC
.,TRBV2,.,TRBJ2-6,CASNWGGRGGGANVLAF,TGTGCCAGCAACTGGGGGGGGCGCGGTGGTGGGGCCAACGTCCTGGCCTTC
.,TRBV5-6,TRBD1,TRBJ2-6,CASRWGQVDRANVLTF,TGTGCCAGCAGGTGGGGACAGGTCGACCGGGCCAACGTCCTGACTTTC
many,TRBV12-3/TRBV12-4,.,TRBJ1-2,CASSLSRVETSYTF,TGTGCCAGCAGTTTATCCCGTGTGGAAACTAGCTACACCTTC
.,TRBV30,.,TRBJ1-6,CAWSVKGTYNSPLHF,TGTGCCTGGAGTGTAAAGGGTACCTATAATTCACCCCTCCACTTT
many,TRBV10-3,.,TRBJ2-1,CASDSGSEQFF,TGTGCCTCGGACAGTGGTAGTGAGCAGTTCTTC
.,TRBV9,.,TRBJ2-5,CASSQEWIGDKQETQYF,TGTGCCAGCAGCCAAGAATGGATTGGGGACAAGCAAGAGACCCAGTACTTC
many,TRBV10-3,.,TRBJ2-2,CAISEGDGTGELFF,TGTGCCATCAGTGAGGGGGACGGCACCGGGGAGCTGTTTTTT
many,TRBV15,.,TRBJ2-7,CATSGDREREQYF,TGTGCCACCAGCGGGGACCGGGAGCGCGAGCAGTACTTC
many,TRBV15,TRBD2,TRBJ2-3,CATSRGGLIAGVIDTQYF,TGTGCCACCAGCAGAGGGGGACTGATCGCGGGAGTGATAGATACGCAGTATTTT
few,TRBV7-9,.,TRBJ1-1,CASSSDGSMNTEAFF,TGTGCCAGCAGCTCGGACGGTAGCATGAACACTGAAGCTTTCTTT
.,TRBV20-1,.,TRBJ1-3,CSAGGVGYGYTIYF,TGCAGTGCTGGAGGGGTGGGCTATGGCTACACCATATATTTT
many,TRBV24-1,TRBD2,TRBJ2-2,CATSGQRGADTGELFF,TGTGCCACCAGTGGACAGCGGGGCGCGGACACCGGGGAGCTGTTTTTT
.,TRBV27,TRBD1,TRBJ1-4,CASSTPGQGPTNEKLSF,TGTGCCAGCAGTACCCCGGGACAGGGGCCGACTAATGAAAAACTGTCTTTT
many,TRBV7-9,TRBD1,TRBJ1-2,CASSRRTGRGYTF,TGTGCCAGCAGTCGCCGGACAGGACGAGGCTACACCTTC
many,TRBV7-9,TRBD2,TRBJ2-3,CASSQLFGLAGRRTDTQYF,TGTGCCAGCAGCCAGCTATTTGGACTAGCGGGACGTCGCACAGATACGCAGTATTTT
.,TRBV19,TRBD2,TRBJ2-1,CASNPPGLAGFSYNEQFF,TGTGCCAGTAACCCCCCGGGACTAGCGGGATTTAGCTACAATGAGCAGTTCTTC
.,TRBV6-6,.,TRBJ2-2,CASSLHPGAGELFF,TGTGCCAGCAGTCTCCATCCGGGAGCGGGGGAGCTGTTTTTT
.,TRBV7-8,.,TRBJ1-1,CASSPRVGADTEAFF,TGTGCCAGCAGCCCCAGAGTGGGGGCTGACACTGAAGCTTTCTTT
few,TRBV6-5,.,TRBJ2-7,CASSPGTETYEQYF,TGTGCCAGCAGCCCCGGGACTGAGACCTACGAGCAGTACTTC
.,TRBV5-1,TRBD2,TRBJ2-1,CASSLPSGRTHEQFF,TGCGCCAGCAGCTTGCCTAGCGGGAGGACCCATGAGCAGTTCTTC
.,TRBV20-1,.,TRBJ2-7,CSCRDTSSYAQYF,TGCAGTTGCCGGGACACCAGCTCCTACGCTCAGTACTTC
many,TRBV4-2,TRBD2,TRBJ2-1,CASSTLGLGDEQFF,TGTGCCAGCAGCACTCTCGGACTAGGCGATGAGCAGTTCTTC
many,TRBV7-9,TRBD1,TRBJ1-2,CASSSTGGKSIEGYTF,TGTGCCAGCAGCTCAACAGGGGGCAAGTCCATAGAGGGCTACACCTTC
many,TRBV11-2,.,TRBJ2-3,CASSFHQDDSHTDTQYF,TGTGCCAGCAGCTTCCACCAGGACGACTCTCACACAGATACGCAGTATTTT
many,TRBV7-9,.,TRBJ2-5,CASSLEGGPMETQYF,TGTGCCAGCAGCTTAGAAGGGGGGCCTATGGAGACCCAGTACTTC
many,TRBV20-1,TRBD2,TRBJ2-3,CSARDRLASTDTQYF,TGCAGTGCTAGAGATCGACTAGCGAGCACAGATACGCAGTATTTT
many,TRBV18,TRBD1,TRBJ2-1,CASSPPTGVGEQFF,TGTGCCAGCTCACCTCCCACAGGGGTCGGTGAGCAGTTCTTC
.,TRBV7-2,.,TRBJ1-6,CASSLGTLPLHF,TGTGCCAGCAGCTTAGGGACTTTACCCCTCCACTTT
.,TRBV3-1,TRBD1,TRBJ2-5,CASSQGVQGDQETQYF,TGTGCCAGCAGCCAAGGAGTACAGGGGGACCAAGAGACCCAGTACTTC
few,TRBV6-5,TRBD2,TRBJ2-1,CASSHSPGLENEQFF,TGTGCCAGCAGTCACTCTCCGGGACTAGAGAATGAGCAGTTCTTC
.,TRBV3-2,.,TRBJ1-2,CASPQGGYTF,TGTGCCAGCCCCCAGGGGGGCTACACCTTC
many,TRBV3-1,.,TRBJ1-6,CASSPLSGATNSPLHF,TGTGCCAGCAGCCCTCTATCCGGGGCGACGAATTCACCCCTCCACTTT